This T cell receptor beta chain was obtained from a study of T cells expressing NK-cell markers. Background on the study: Repertoire data for TCR beta were derived from sorted T cells (CD3+CD56+NKG2C+, CD3+CD56+NKG2C- and CD3+CD56-NKG2C+). Most of the eight sequenced donors tested HCMV-seropositive; one tested seronegative.

Study-wide points: In a handful of donors, dominant CD3+CD56+NKG2C+ clones formed roughly 1.0-7.5% of CD8+ cells.

Germline loops: CDR1 SGHAT, CDR2 FQDESV (reference sequence). This CDR3 spans 17 amino acids. Concerning this clonotype: Its target is not known.

TCRdb reanalyzed the 5' RACE reads, giving one entry per CDR3 protein sequence and no DNA. This table lists 120,000 to 150,000 distinct CDR3 sequences. The sample comprised blood T cells: a sorted CD56 or NKG2C T cell subset, CD4+ or CD8+ T cells, or bulk PBMC T cells (not recorded which). This sequence joins TRBV11-1 and TRBJ2-1; no DNA is available, so the TRBD1 call from TCRdb remains unchecked. The TCR comes from a young man in good health. The CDR3 is CASSLRRPSTGFNEQFF. Drawing the rest from reference TRBV11-1 and TRBJ2-1, the complete variable domain is EAEVAQSPRYKITEKSQAVAFWCDPISGHATLYWYRQILGQGPELLVQFQDESVVDDSQLPKDRFSAERLKGVDSTLKIQPAELGDSAMYLCASSLRRPSTGFNEQFFGPGTRLTVL.